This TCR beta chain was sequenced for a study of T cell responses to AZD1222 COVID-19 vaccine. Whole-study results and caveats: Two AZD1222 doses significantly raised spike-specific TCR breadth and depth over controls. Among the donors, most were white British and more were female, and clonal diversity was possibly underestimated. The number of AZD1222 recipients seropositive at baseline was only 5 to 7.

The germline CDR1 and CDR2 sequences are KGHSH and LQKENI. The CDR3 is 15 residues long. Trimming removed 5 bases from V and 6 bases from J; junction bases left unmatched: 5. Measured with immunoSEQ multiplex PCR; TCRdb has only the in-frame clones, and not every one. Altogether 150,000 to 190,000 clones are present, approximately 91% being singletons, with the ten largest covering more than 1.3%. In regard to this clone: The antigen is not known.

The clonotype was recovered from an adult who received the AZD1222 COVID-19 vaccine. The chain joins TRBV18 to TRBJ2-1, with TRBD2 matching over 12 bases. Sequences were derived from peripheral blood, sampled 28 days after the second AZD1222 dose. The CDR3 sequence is CASSTASGRGNEQFF. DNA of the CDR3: TGTGCCAGCTCAACAGCTAGCGGGAGGGGCAATGAGCAGTTCTTC. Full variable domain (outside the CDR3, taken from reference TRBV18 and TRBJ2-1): NAGVMQNPRHLVRRRGQEARLRCSPMKGHSHVYWYRQLPEEGLKFMVYLQKENIIDESGMPKERFSAEFPKEGPSILRIQQVVRGDSAAYFCASSTASGRGNEQFFGPGTRLTVL.